This section outlines one T cell receptor beta chain sequence together with its context. The same CDR3 arises from other DNA sequences in this sample as well. CDR1 is KGHSH, CDR2 LQKENI, per germline. V lost 1 base, J lost 0 bases, and 0 bases stayed unmatched. CDR3 length: 15 residues. The sample is drawn from a study of blood T cell repertoires in COVID-19. Study context: Acute and convalescent COVID-19 samples came from the United States, Italy and Spain. Sample material is recorded as cDNA or gDNA derived from T cells, B-cell-depleted T cells, or PBMCs.

As processed by the authors: For nucleated cells, counts were estimated from reference gene primer amplification. Profiled with immunoSEQ multiplex PCR; TCRdb holds only in-frame clones, not every one. The V and J calls and clone size are taken from that table; D and trimming were inferred from the DNA. In the table there are around 200,000 clones, more than 80% of which are singletons. The source of this sequence is a woman aged 80 or over with acute or convalescent COVID-19. V and J are TRBV18 and TRBJ2-7, with TRBD2 identical over 10 bases. Sequencing used peripheral blood. In DNA, the CDR3 is TGTGCCAGCTCACCACGGACTAGCGGCTCCTACGAGCAGTACTTC. This encodes CASSPRTSGSYEQYF.